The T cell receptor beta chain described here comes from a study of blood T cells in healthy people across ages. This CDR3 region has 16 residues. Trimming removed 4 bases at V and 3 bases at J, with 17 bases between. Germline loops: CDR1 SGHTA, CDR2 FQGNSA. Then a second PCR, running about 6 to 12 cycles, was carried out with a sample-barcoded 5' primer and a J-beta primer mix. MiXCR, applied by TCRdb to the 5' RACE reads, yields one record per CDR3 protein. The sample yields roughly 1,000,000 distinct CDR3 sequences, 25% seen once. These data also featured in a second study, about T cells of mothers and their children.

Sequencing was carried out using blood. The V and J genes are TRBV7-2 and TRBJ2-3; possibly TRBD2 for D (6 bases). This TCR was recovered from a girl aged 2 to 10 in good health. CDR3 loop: CASSSASGFDTDTQYF. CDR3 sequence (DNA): TGTGCCAGCAGCTCAGCCAGCGGGTTTGATACAGATACGCAGTATTTT.